One and the same sample provided the 26 T cell receptor beta chains below, sequenced in a study of cytomegalovirus exposure and HLA in healthy donors. Researchers ran the PCR with 60 Vbeta and 13 Jbeta primers. Sequencing used immunoSEQ multiplex PCR; TCRdb keeps in-frame clones, though not all of them. The data contain about 180,000 clones, more than 70% of them singletons. Input material: PBMCs. The receptors originated from a girl aged 10-17 years in good health and CMV-seropositive.

V gene TRBV7-2 combines with J gene TRBJ1-5; the D gene is possibly TRBD1 (5 bases). Trimming left V 1 base short and J 7 bases short, with 14 bases between. Germline V CDR1 and CDR2: SGHTA, FQGNSA. The CDR3 has 15 residues. The CDR3 DNA follows: TGTGCCAGCAGCTTAGATGCAGGGCCTTGGCAGCCCCAGCATTTT. Amino acids: CASSLDAGPWQPQHF.

The gene calls are TRBV5-5 and TRBJ2-7; a weak D match, TRBD2 (5 bases). Germline V CDR1 and CDR2: SGHKS, YYEKEE (reference sequence). Deletions cut 0 bases from V and 2 bases from J, with 9 bases between. This CDR3 spans 14 amino acids. CDR3 nucleotides: TGTGCCAGCAGCTTGGGGCAGAGGGCCTACGAGCAGTACTTC. Protein sequence: CASSLGQRAYEQYF.

This clone was seen a handful of times. V usage is TRBV5-6 and J usage is TRBJ2-5, with 12 bases that match TRBD2. V lost 4 bases to trimming and J lost 2 bases; unmatched junction nucleotides: 3. Looked up from germline, CDR1 is SGHDT and CDR2 is YYEEEE. The CDR3 contains 15 residues. This CDR3 reads CASSPTSGRQETQYF. The CDR3 bases are TGTGCCAGCAGCCCGACTAGCGGGAGACAAGAGACCCAGTACTTC.

CDR3 amino acids: CASSRTESYGYTF. The CDR3 region has the DNA TGTGCCAGCTCACGGACAGAAAGCTATGGCTACACCTTC. The chain couples TRBV18 to TRBJ1-2, with D maybe TRBD1 (6 bases). Germline CDR1 and CDR2: KGHSH and LQKENI. There are 13 residues in the CDR3. Trimming shortened V by 4 bases and J by 4 bases, and 10 bases separated the two germline ends.

The chain joins TRBV19 to TRBJ2-1; possibly TRBD2 for D (5 bases). V was clipped by 5 bases and J by 3 bases, with 11 bases between them. From germline, CDR1 is LNHDA and CDR2 SQIVND (reference sequence). The CDR3 is 14 residues long. CDR3 amino acids: CASSFLALYNEQFF. In nucleotides, the CDR3 is TGTGCCAGTAGTTTCTTAGCGCTCTACAATGAGCAGTTCTTC. The full variable domain, its missing parts supplied by reference TRBV19 and TRBJ2-1, is DGGITQSPKYLFRKEGQNVTLSCEQNLNHDAMYWYRQDPGQGLRLIYYSQIVNDFQKGDIAEGYSVSREKKESFPLTVTSAQKNPTAFYLCASSFLALYNEQFFGPGTRLTVL.

The chain couples TRBV30 to TRBJ1-1; D is uncertain. The V gene's germline CDR1 is GTSNPN and CDR2 SVGIG (reference sequence). V dropped 5 bases and J dropped 4 bases, with 14 bases sitting between them. The CDR3 is made up of 13 amino acids. This chain's CDR3 is CAWRPWLSTEAFF. The CDR3 DNA reads as TGTGCCTGGCGTCCCTGGTTGAGCACTGAAGCTTTCTTT.

About this clone itself: An end of the junction differs from the germline gene, which may be a read error. This chain uses TRBV30 with TRBJ2-1, with D perhaps TRBD1 (5 bases). CDR1 is GTSNPN, CDR2 SVGIG, per germline (reference sequence). CDR3 length: 11 amino acids. CDR3 sequence: CAWGKDNGQFF. The DNA of the CDR3 is TGTGCCTGGGGGAAGGACAATGGGCAGTTCTTC.

This chain uses TRBV7-3 with TRBJ2-3, with 8 bases fitting TRBD1. This CDR3 contains 16 residues. V was clipped by 5 bases and J by 4 bases; unmatched bases: 11. Germline V lookup: CDR1 SGHTA, CDR2 FQGTGA. For the CDR3, the DNA is TGTGCCAGCAGCCCAAAGGACAGGGAGAGTGCAGATACGCAGTATTTT. Protein product: CASSPKDRESADTQYF.

With regard to this clone: An end of the junction differs from the germline gene, which may be a read error. This chain joins TRBV7-7 and TRBJ2-6, with 7 positions matching TRBD1. The CDR3 has 18 amino acids. The germline V gene encodes CDR1 SSHAT and CDR2 FNYEAQ (reference sequence). The CDR3 nucleotides are TGTGCTAGCAGCTCCTTGACAGGGATTCTTTCTGGGGCCAACGTCCTGACTTTC. Its protein is CASSSLTGILSGANVLTF.

This sequence joins TRBV2 and TRBJ2-2; 8 bases fit TRBD1. Trimming at V came to 6 bases and at J to 3 bases, leaving 9 bases not matched to a gene. There are 16 residues in the CDR3. Looked up from germline, CDR1 is SNHLY and CDR2 is FYNNEI. Written as DNA, the CDR3 is TGTGCCAGCAGGGAGCGGACAGGGAGTTACACCGGGGAGCTGTTTTTT. Protein sequence: CASRERTGSYTGELFF. Together with reference TRBV2 and TRBJ2-2, the CDR3 gives the full variable domain: EPEVTQTPSHQVTQMGQEVILRCVPISNHLYFYWYRQILGQKVEFLVSFYNNEISEKSEIFDDQFSVERPDGSNFTLKIRSTKLEDSAMYFCASRERTGSYTGELFFGEGSRLTVL.

V usage is TRBV11-2 and J usage is TRBJ2-3; 10 bases map to TRBD2. V gave up 5 bases and J gave up 11 bases; unmatched junction bases: 13. CDR1 is SGHAT and CDR2 is FQNNGV in the germline V gene. The CDR3 totals 15 residues. As DNA, the CDR3 is TGTGCCAGCAGCAGAAGCTCCCTAGCGGGAGTTAGGCAGTATTTT. Residues: CASSRSSLAGVRQYF.

V is TRBV4-1 and J is TRBJ1-1; the D gene is possibly TRBD1 (6 bases). Germline-derived CDR1 and CDR2 are MGHRA and YSYEKL. The CDR3 contains 14 residues. Trimming took off 4 bases at V and 1 base at J, with 10 bases between the two ends. The CDR3 loop reads CASSLPGQNTEAFF. CDR3 in DNA: TGCGCCAGCAGCCTCCCGGGACAGAACACTGAAGCTTTCTTT.

A note on this clone: Different DNA sequences within this sample yield the same CDR3. The CDR3 loop is CASSLRSSYEQYF. The CDR3 bases are TGTGCCAGCAGCTTGAGAAGCTCCTACGAGCAGTACTTC. The chain couples TRBV11-3 to TRBJ2-7, with D unclear. The CDR3 is 13 residues long. The V gene lost 3 bases and the J gene lost 0 bases, with 6 bases spanning the gap. From germline, CDR1 is SGHNT and CDR2 YENEEA.

This chain connects TRBV7-6 to TRBJ2-2, with TRBD2 matching over 9 bases. The CDR3 is made up of 15 amino acids. The junction had 4 bases not matched to a gene; V was cut back by 5 bases and J by 3 bases. The germline gives CDR1 SGHVS, CDR2 FNYEAQ. This chain's CDR3 is CASSPPSGDTGELFF. The CDR3, as DNA: TGTGCCAGCAGCCCACCTAGCGGGGACACCGGGGAGCTGTTTTTT.

The chain has TRBV7-9 and TRBJ1-5; the D gene is possibly TRBD1 (6 bases). The CDR3 runs 19 residues. Germline-derived CDR1 and CDR2 are SEHNR and FQNEAQ (reference sequence). V lost 4 bases and J lost 0, with 22 bases in between. The CDR3 coding sequence is TGTGCCAGCAGCTGGGGCCCAGGGGAATCCAACTATAGCAATCAGCCCCAGCATTTT. This gives the protein CASSWGPGESNYSNQPQHF.

DNA of the CDR3: TGTGCCAGCACCTATAGACAGGGCGACTCTGGAAACACCATATATTTT. Protein product: CASTYRQGDSGNTIYF. This sequence joins TRBV7-9 and TRBJ1-3, with 7 nucleotides matching TRBD1. The CDR3 length is 16 residues. Trimming took 7 bases from V and 0 from J; bases not matched to a gene: 9. Germline V gene lookup returns CDR1 SEHNR and CDR2 FQNEAQ (reference sequence).

This clone was found once. This chain uses TRBV6-6 with TRBJ1-5; D is uncertain. CDR3 length equals 15 residues. Deletions cut 0 bases from V and 5 bases from J, with 11 bases between. Germline V gene lookup returns CDR1 MNHNY and CDR2 SVGAGI (reference sequence). For the CDR3, the DNA is TGTGCCAGCAGTTACTCTCGTGCGGGCGATCAGCCCCAGCATTTT. Translating it yields CASSYSRAGDQPQHF.

This clone was observed once. The chain has TRBV7-2 and TRBJ2-5, with a tentative D call TRBD2 (7 bases). This CDR3 contains 14 residues. Per germline, CDR1 SGHTA and CDR2 FQGNSA. V lost 4 bases and J 3 bases, leaving 12 bases between the germline ends. The DNA of the CDR3 is TGTGCCAGCAGCTACCGGGGGGCCGAAGAGACCCAGTACTTC. Translating it yields CASSYRGAEETQYF.

The genes are TRBV18 and TRBJ2-5, with no clear D. The CDR3 sequence is 14 residues long. V was cut by 0 bases and J by 1 base, with 6 bases left in between. Germline CDR1 is KGHSH and CDR2 is LQKENI. CDR3 DNA: TGTGCCAGCTCACCACCTACTCGCCAAGAGACCCAGTACTTC. It specifies CASSPPTRQETQYF.

The V call is TRBV5-6, the J call TRBJ2-6; 7 positions agree with TRBD2. The CDR3 has 15 amino acids. Germline trimming cut 4 bases from V and 3 bases from J; bases unmatched to any gene: 4. In germline, CDR1 is SGHDT, CDR2 YYEEEE. Here the CDR3 DNA reads TGTGCCAGCAGCGCCGGGGGGATTGGGGCCAACGTCCTGACTTTC. It yields the protein CASSAGGIGANVLTF.

This clone was seen more than once but under ten times. This sequence joins TRBV7-9 and TRBJ2-2; 11 nucleotides match TRBD2. From germline, CDR1 is SEHNR and CDR2 FQNEAQ (reference sequence). V lost 3 bases and J lost 4; bases outside the gene matches: 7. The CDR3 extends over 17 amino acids. The CDR3 is CASSFRLAGGGTGELFF. The CDR3 DNA sequence: TGTGCCAGCAGCTTTAGGCTAGCGGGAGGTGGCACCGGGGAGCTGTTTTTT.

This clone was observed once. This chain joins TRBV7-6 and TRBJ2-5, with D perhaps TRBD2 (6 bases). The CDR3 contains 14 residues. Trimming took 5 bases from V and 3 from J, leaving 13 bases between them. Germline V gives CDR1 SGHVS, CDR2 FNYEAQ. The CDR3 DNA reads as TGTGCCAGCAGCGAAGGGGCTAGCGAAGAGACCCAGTACTTC. Translation: CASSEGASEETQYF.

The J gene is TRBJ1-2, the V gene TRBV4-2; D is uncertain. The length of the CDR3 is 14 residues. Trimming left V 1 base short and J 5 bases short, with 11 bases between. Germline V gene sequence: CDR1 LGHNA, CDR2 YNFKEQ. DNA of the CDR3: TGTGCCAGCAGCCAAGTTCCCCCAAATTATGGCTACACCTTC. It specifies CASSQVPPNYGYTF.

The rearrangement uses TRBV11-2 and TRBJ2-1, with 8 bases identical to TRBD2. The CDR3 totals 17 residues. Germline CDR1 SGHAT, CDR2 FQNNGV. V lost 2 bases and J lost 0; bases outside the gene matches: 6. CDR3 bases: TGTGCCAGCAGCTTAACTAGCGGAGGCAGCTCCTACAATGAGCAGTTCTTC. Protein: CASSLTSGGSSYNEQFF.

The chain carries TRBV18 and TRBJ1-5; D is possibly TRBD1 (5 bases). This CDR3 is 15 amino acids long. Per the germline V gene, CDR1 is KGHSH and CDR2 is LQKENI. The V gene lost 4 bases and the J gene lost 3 bases, with 13 bases spanning the gap. DNA for the CDR3: TGTGCCAGCTCACGGAGTGGGGCCACCAATCAGCCCCAGCATTTT. Encoded protein: CASSRSGATNQPQHF.

This sequence joins TRBV14 and TRBJ1-2; tentative D call: TRBD1 (5 bases). Germline values: CDR1 SGHDN, CDR2 FVKESK. This CDR3 comprises 13 residues. The germline V and J ends were trimmed by 4 bases and 4 bases, with 10 bases remaining between them. The CDR3 reads CASSRRAGYGYTF. CDR3 DNA sequence: TGTGCCAGCAGCCGCAGGGCTGGCTATGGCTACACCTTC.